A selection of T cell receptor beta chains follows, all from one sample in a study of T-cell reconstitution after alpha-beta-depleted transplantation in children. In TCRdb, the PCR reads were re-called with MiXCR into one record per CDR3 protein. This table holds approximately 490,000 distinct CDR3 sequences, 10% to 13% found once. The sequencing here drew on PBMCs, taken before TCRalphabeta/CD19-depleted stem cell transplant. Source of these receptors: a child aged 2 to 9 with inherited bone marrow failure, due to receive a stem cell transplant. CDR3s include the opening cysteine and the closing phenylalanine or tryptophan. Fields, in order: J gene, clone size, D gene, V gene, CDR3 protein, CDR3 DNA. The D gene is left open where the match is weak. Clone size is not always given. Where it is, it says once, few, many or a class for expanded clones.

J gene: TRBJ1-3; clone size: few; D gene: NA; V gene: TRBV11-2; CDR3 protein: CASSFAVGIGNTIYF; CDR3 DNA: TGTGCCAGCAGCTTTGCAGTCGGTATTGGAAACACCATATATTTT
J gene: TRBJ2-1; clone size: NA; D gene: NA; V gene: TRBV6-6; CDR3 protein: CASSYKGPDEQFF; CDR3 DNA: TGTGCCAGCAGTTACAAGGGGCCGGATGAGCAGTTCTTC
J gene: TRBJ2-1; clone size: few; D gene: NA; V gene: TRBV7-6; CDR3 protein: CASSLSLGSYNEQFF; CDR3 DNA: TGTGCCAGCAGCTTATCGCTAGGGTCCTACAATGAGCAGTTCTTC
J gene: TRBJ1-2; clone size: few; D gene: TRBD1; V gene: TRBV5-6; CDR3 protein: CASSWGTGGSYGYTF; CDR3 DNA: TGTGCCAGCAGCTGGGGGACAGGGGGCAGCTATGGCTACACCTTC
J gene: TRBJ2-2; clone size: few; D gene: NA; V gene: TRBV7-2; CDR3 protein: CASTGTGLGGELFF; CDR3 DNA: TGTGCCAGCACCGGGACAGGACTAGGGGGGGAGCTGTTTTTT
J gene: TRBJ2-1; clone size: many; D gene: TRBD2; V gene: TRBV7-9; CDR3 protein: CASSPGTSYAEQFF; CDR3 DNA: TGTGCCAGCAGCCCCGGGACTAGCTACGCTGAGCAGTTCTTC
J gene: TRBJ2-7; clone size: many; D gene: TRBD1; V gene: TRBV27; CDR3 protein: CASSFGGTGGFQGEQYF; CDR3 DNA: TGTGCCAGCAGTTTTGGGGGGACAGGGGGCTTCCAGGGTGAGCAGTACTTC
J gene: TRBJ2-7; clone size: many; D gene: TRBD1; V gene: TRBV20-1; CDR3 protein: CSAAGGTGGIYEQYF; CDR3 DNA: TGCAGTGCGGCCGGGGGGACAGGGGGTATCTACGAGCAGTACTTC
J gene: TRBJ2-5; clone size: many; D gene: NA; V gene: TRBV25-1; CDR3 protein: CASSEWPNQETQYF; CDR3 DNA: TGTGCCAGCAGTGAATGGCCGAACCAAGAGACCCAGTACTTC
J gene: TRBJ1-1; clone size: NA; D gene: NA; V gene: TRBV7-9; CDR3 protein: CASSLGPVGTEAFF; CDR3 DNA: TGTGCCAGCAGCCTAGGACCCGTGGGCACTGAAGCTTTCTTT
J gene: TRBJ2-6; clone size: many; D gene: NA; V gene: TRBV3-1; CDR3 protein: CASSHSSSGANVLTF; CDR3 DNA: TGTGCCAGCAGCCATTCAAGCTCTGGGGCCAACGTCCTGACTTTC
J gene: TRBJ2-7; clone size: many; D gene: NA; V gene: TRBV4-3; CDR3 protein: CASSQDRGNYYEQYF; CDR3 DNA: TGCGCCAGCAGCCAAGATAGGGGGAACTACTACGAGCAGTACTTC
J gene: TRBJ2-1; clone size: NA; D gene: NA; V gene: TRBV5-1; CDR3 protein: CASSLLTEQFF; CDR3 DNA: TGCGCCAGCAGCTTGCTAACCGAGCAGTTCTTC
J gene: TRBJ2-1; clone size: few; D gene: TRBD2; V gene: TRBV4-1; CDR3 protein: CASSLPAGGSENEQFF; CDR3 DNA: TGCGCCAGCAGCCTCCCAGCGGGAGGGTCAGAGAATGAGCAGTTCTTC
J gene: TRBJ2-5; clone size: many; D gene: TRBD2; V gene: TRBV29-1; CDR3 protein: CSVELLAGLETQYF; CDR3 DNA: TGCAGCGTTGAGCTCCTAGCGGGACTAGAGACCCAGTACTTC
J gene: TRBJ2-3; clone size: many; D gene: NA; V gene: TRBV28; CDR3 protein: CASSFPRPGHHTDTQYF; CDR3 DNA: TGTGCCAGCAGTTTTCCCCGACCGGGACACCACACAGATACGCAGTATTTT
J gene: TRBJ2-2; clone size: many; D gene: NA; V gene: TRBV15; CDR3 protein: CATSRVDTAGELFF; CDR3 DNA: TGTGCCACCAGCAGAGTGGACACTGCTGGGGAGCTGTTTTTT
J gene: TRBJ2-6; clone size: many; D gene: TRBD1; V gene: TRBV10-3; CDR3 protein: CAISQGQPSGANVLTF; CDR3 DNA: TGTGCCATCAGCCAGGGACAGCCTTCTGGGGCCAACGTCCTGACTTTC
J gene: TRBJ2-2; clone size: many; D gene: TRBD2; V gene: TRBV10-3; CDR3 protein: CASRTSVRAHTGELFF; CDR3 DNA: TGTGCCTCCAGGACTAGCGTGAGGGCCCACACCGGGGAGCTGTTTTTT
J gene: TRBJ2-2; clone size: many; D gene: NA; V gene: TRBV9; CDR3 protein: CASSVVTGELFF; CDR3 DNA: TGTGCCAGCAGCGTAGTCACCGGGGAGCTGTTTTTT
J gene: TRBJ1-1; clone size: NA; D gene: NA; V gene: TRBV6-6; CDR3 protein: CASTLHPNTEAFF; CDR3 DNA: TGTGCCAGCACCCTACACCCGAACACTGAAGCTTTCTTT
J gene: TRBJ2-7; clone size: many; D gene: TRBD1; V gene: TRBV3-1; CDR3 protein: CASSLYWGQRYEQYF; CDR3 DNA: TGTGCCAGCAGCCTGTACTGGGGACAGCGGTACGAGCAGTACTTC
J gene: TRBJ2-3; clone size: NA; D gene: TRBD1; V gene: TRBV20-1; CDR3 protein: CSARGARGLADTQYF; CDR3 DNA: TGCAGTGCTAGAGGGGCGAGGGGGCTTGCAGATACGCAGTATTTT
J gene: TRBJ2-7; clone size: many; D gene: NA; V gene: TRBV7-2; CDR3 protein: CASSPRRDSAEQYF; CDR3 DNA: TGTGCCAGCAGCCCTAGGCGCGATTCCGCCGAGCAGTACTTC
J gene: TRBJ2-7; clone size: NA; D gene: NA; V gene: TRBV29-1; CDR3 protein: CSVEGESNYEQYF; CDR3 DNA: TGCAGCGTTGAGGGGGAGTCCAACTACGAGCAGTACTTC
J gene: TRBJ1-1; clone size: few; D gene: NA; V gene: TRBV7-2; CDR3 protein: CASSSRTARTSEAFF; CDR3 DNA: TGTGCCAGCAGCTCCCGGACAGCCAGAACCTCTGAAGCTTTCTTT
J gene: TRBJ2-7; clone size: many; D gene: TRBD2; V gene: TRBV4-1; CDR3 protein: CASSHVSGSSGEQYF; CDR3 DNA: TGCGCCAGCAGCCACGTTAGCGGGAGTAGTGGCGAGCAGTACTTC
J gene: TRBJ2-7; clone size: many; D gene: TRBD1; V gene: TRBV7-2; CDR3 protein: CASSSAPGTAYEQYF; CDR3 DNA: TGTGCCAGCAGCTCCGCTCCCGGGACAGCCTACGAGCAGTACTTC
J gene: TRBJ2-1; clone size: many; D gene: TRBD2; V gene: TRBV5-1; CDR3 protein: CASSLGTSGYNEQFF; CDR3 DNA: TGCGCCAGCAGCTTGGGGACTAGCGGATACAATGAGCAGTTCTTC
J gene: TRBJ2-1; clone size: many; D gene: TRBD1; V gene: TRBV2; CDR3 protein: CASSDAEDRVGHEQFF; CDR3 DNA: TGTGCCAGCAGCGATGCCGAGGACAGGGTTGGGCATGAGCAGTTCTTC
J gene: TRBJ2-3; clone size: NA; D gene: TRBD2; V gene: TRBV27; CDR3 protein: CASTPGLAGRTDTQYF; CDR3 DNA: TGTGCCAGCACTCCGGGACTAGCGGGGCGCACAGATACGCAGTATTTT
J gene: TRBJ2-1; clone size: NA; D gene: NA; V gene: TRBV30; CDR3 protein: CAWTIYSYNEQFF; CDR3 DNA: TGTGCCTGGACAATCTATTCCTACAATGAGCAGTTCTTC
J gene: TRBJ1-5; clone size: few; D gene: TRBD1; V gene: TRBV27; CDR3 protein: CASSLLTGTGSQPQHF; CDR3 DNA: TGTGCCAGCAGTTTATTAACCGGGACAGGGTCCCAGCCCCAGCATTTT
J gene: TRBJ2-5; clone size: NA; D gene: NA; V gene: TRBV28; CDR3 protein: CASKVGHPYQETQYF; CDR3 DNA: TGTGCCAGCAAGGTGGGACACCCGTACCAAGAGACCCAGTACTTC
J gene: TRBJ2-1; clone size: many; D gene: TRBD2; V gene: TRBV7-9; CDR3 protein: CASSLAGASGSKNEQFF; CDR3 DNA: TGTGCCAGCAGCTTAGCGGGCGCTAGCGGGAGTAAAAATGAGCAGTTCTTC
J gene: TRBJ2-5; clone size: many; D gene: NA; V gene: TRBV24-1; CDR3 protein: CATSDQGKNWEETQYF; CDR3 DNA: TGTGCCACCAGTGATCAAGGGAAGAATTGGGAAGAGACCCAGTACTTC